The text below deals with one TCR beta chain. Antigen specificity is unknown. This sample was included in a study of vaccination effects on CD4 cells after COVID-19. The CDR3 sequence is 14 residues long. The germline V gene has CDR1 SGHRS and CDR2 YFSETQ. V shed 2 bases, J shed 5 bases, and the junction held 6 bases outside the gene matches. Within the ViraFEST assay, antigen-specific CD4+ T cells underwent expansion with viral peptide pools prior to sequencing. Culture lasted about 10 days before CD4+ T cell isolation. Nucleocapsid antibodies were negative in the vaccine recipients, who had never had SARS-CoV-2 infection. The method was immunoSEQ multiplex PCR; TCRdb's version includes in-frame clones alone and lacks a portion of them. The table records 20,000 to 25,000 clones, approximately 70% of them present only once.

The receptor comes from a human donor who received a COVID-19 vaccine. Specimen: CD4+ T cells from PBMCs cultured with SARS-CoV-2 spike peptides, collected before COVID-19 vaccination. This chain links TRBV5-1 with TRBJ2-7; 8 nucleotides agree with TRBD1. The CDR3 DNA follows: TGCGCCAGCAGCTTAGACAGGGGTAAGAACGAGCAGTACTTC. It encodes CASSLDRGKNEQYF.